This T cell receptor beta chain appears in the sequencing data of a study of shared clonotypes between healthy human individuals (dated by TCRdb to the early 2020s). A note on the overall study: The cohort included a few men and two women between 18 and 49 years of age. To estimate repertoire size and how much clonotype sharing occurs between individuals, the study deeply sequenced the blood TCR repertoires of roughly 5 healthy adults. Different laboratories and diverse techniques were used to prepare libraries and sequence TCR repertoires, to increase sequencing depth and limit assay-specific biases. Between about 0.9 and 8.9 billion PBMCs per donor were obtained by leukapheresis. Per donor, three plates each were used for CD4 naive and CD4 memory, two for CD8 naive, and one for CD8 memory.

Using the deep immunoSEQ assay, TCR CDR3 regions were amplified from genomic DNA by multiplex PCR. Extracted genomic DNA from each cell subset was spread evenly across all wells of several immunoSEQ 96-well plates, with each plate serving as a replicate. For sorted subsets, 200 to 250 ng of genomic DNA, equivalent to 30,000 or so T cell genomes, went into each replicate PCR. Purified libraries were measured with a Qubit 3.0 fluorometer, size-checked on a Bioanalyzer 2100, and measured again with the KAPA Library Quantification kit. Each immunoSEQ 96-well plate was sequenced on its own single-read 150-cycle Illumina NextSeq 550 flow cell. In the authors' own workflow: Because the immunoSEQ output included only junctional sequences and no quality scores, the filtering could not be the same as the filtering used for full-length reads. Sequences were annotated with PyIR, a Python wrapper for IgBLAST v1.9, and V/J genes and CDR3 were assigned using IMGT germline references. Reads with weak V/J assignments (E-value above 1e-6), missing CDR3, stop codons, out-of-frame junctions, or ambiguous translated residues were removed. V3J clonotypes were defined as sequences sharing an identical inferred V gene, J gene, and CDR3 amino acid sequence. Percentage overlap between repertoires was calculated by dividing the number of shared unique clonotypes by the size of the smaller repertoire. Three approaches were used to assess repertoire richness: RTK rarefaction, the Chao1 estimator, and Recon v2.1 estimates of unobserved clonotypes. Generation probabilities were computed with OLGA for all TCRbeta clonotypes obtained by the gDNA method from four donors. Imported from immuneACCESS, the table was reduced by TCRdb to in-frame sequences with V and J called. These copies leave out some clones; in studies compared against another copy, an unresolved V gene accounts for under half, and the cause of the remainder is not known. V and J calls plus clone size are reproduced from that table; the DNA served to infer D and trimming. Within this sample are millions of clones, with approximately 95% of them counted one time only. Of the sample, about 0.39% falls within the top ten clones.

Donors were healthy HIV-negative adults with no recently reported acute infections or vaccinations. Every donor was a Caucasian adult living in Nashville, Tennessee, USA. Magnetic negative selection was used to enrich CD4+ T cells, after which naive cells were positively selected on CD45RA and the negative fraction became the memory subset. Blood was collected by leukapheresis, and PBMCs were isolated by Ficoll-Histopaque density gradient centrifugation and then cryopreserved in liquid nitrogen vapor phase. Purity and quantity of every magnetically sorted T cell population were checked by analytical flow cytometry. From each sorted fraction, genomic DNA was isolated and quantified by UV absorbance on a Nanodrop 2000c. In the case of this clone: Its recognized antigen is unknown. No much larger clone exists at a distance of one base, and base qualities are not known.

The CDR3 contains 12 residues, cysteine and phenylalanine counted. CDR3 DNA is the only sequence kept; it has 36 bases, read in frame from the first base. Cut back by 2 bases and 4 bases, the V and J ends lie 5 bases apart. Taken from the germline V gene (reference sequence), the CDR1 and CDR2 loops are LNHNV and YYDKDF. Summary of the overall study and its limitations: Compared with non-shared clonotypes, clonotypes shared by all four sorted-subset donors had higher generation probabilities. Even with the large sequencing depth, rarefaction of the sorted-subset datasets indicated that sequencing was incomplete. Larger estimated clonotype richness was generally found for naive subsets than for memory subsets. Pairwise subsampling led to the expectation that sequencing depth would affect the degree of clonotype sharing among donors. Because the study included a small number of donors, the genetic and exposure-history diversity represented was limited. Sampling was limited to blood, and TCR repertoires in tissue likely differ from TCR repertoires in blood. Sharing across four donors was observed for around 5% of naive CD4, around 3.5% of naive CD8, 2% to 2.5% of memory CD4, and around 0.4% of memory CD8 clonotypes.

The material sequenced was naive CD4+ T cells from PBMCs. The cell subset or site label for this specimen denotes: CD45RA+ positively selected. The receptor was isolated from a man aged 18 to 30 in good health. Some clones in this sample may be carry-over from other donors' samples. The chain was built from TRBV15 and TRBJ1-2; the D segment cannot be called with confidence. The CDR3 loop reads CATSRYSYGYTF. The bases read TGTGCCACCAGCAGATACAGCTATGGCTACACCTTC.